This entry lists 29 T cell receptor beta chains sequenced from one sample in a study of blood T cell repertoires in COVID-19 (dated by TCRdb to the early 2020s). The library was generated by the immunoSEQ multiplex PCR assay. TCRdb limited this immuneACCESS table to in-frame rearrangements with V and J called. A share of clones is missing; checked studies link under half to unresolved V genes, and the rest is unexplained. For this sample the table gives over 150,000 clones, of which almost 85% were detected only once. The ten largest make up 6% to 8% of the sample. The material sequenced was peripheral blood. The receptors come from a human donor with acute or convalescent COVID-19. The donor label of this sample is uncertain.

V is TRBV6-2 or TRBV6-3 and J is TRBJ2-7; perhaps TRBD2 as D (6 bases). Germline V gene data show CDR1 as MNHEY and CDR2 as SVGEGT. Trimming removed 5 bases from V and 3 bases from J, with 17 bases in between. This CDR3 comprises 15 residues. The CDR3, as DNA: TGTGCCAGCAGTCACCCTGAGCGGGCAGGCTACGAGCAGTACTTC. It yields the protein CASSHPERAGYEQYF.

This clone was observed once. This chain uses TRBV9 with TRBJ2-1, with 9 positions matching TRBD1. Trimming cost V 5 bases and J 6 bases; bases outside gene matches: 9. CDR3 size: 15 residues. Germline V gives CDR1 SGDLS, CDR2 YYNGEE. CDR3: CASRGQGTGLNEQFF. The CDR3 DNA sequence: TGTGCCAGCAGGGGACAGGGTACGGGGCTCAATGAGCAGTTCTTC.

V and J are TRBV28 and TRBJ2-3; 8 nucleotides align to TRBD2. V trimming: 5 bases; J trimming: 2 bases; junction bases outside the gene matches: 6. Germline CDR1 and CDR2: MDHEN and SYDVKM. This CDR3 region has 15 residues. CDR3: CASSPGGASTDTQYF. CDR3 in DNA: TGTGCCAGCAGTCCGGGGGGGGCATCCACAGATACGCAGTATTTT. Looking up the rest from reference TRBV28 and TRBJ2-3 gives the full variable domain: DVKVTQSSRYLVKRTGEKVFLECVQDMDHENMFWYRQDPGLGLRLIYFSYDVKMKEKGDIPEGYSVSREKKERFSLILESASTNQTSMYLCASSPGGASTDTQYFGPGTRLTVL.

V and J are TRBV7-9 and TRBJ2-7; weak D call: TRBD2 (6 bases). V was shortened by 5 bases and J by 1 base, with 18 bases between the two germline ends. The germline V gene encodes CDR1 SEHNR and CDR2 FQNEAQ (reference sequence). The CDR3 consists of 16 residues. CDR3 sequence: CASSPGLGGRSYEQYF. CDR3 nucleotides: TGTGCCAGCAGCCCTGGACTTGGGGGGAGGTCCTACGAGCAGTACTTC.

V usage is TRBV7-2 and J usage is TRBJ2-7; 9 positions match TRBD2. This CDR3 spans 15 amino acids. In germline, CDR1 is SGHTA, CDR2 FQGNSA. The V gene end was trimmed by 3 bases and the J gene end by 4 bases; junction bases not matched to a gene: 7. The CDR3 loop reads CASSFQRGDYYEQYF. The DNA of the CDR3 is TGTGCCAGCAGCTTCCAGCGGGGGGATTATTACGAGCAGTACTTC.

The chain links TRBV11-2 to TRBJ2-1; 9 bases are shared with TRBD1. J lost 8 bases, V lost 3 bases, and 5 bases had no gene match. This CDR3 has 14 residues. Germline lookup yields CDR1 SGHAT and CDR2 FQNNGV. CDR3 sequence: CASSFNRGQDEQFF. The CDR3 nucleotides are TGTGCCAGCAGCTTCAACAGGGGGCAGGATGAGCAGTTCTTC.

The chain joins TRBV7-2 to TRBJ2-3, with D tentatively TRBD2 (5 bases). Trimming left V 1 base short and J 1 base short, with 9 bases between. The CDR3 has 15 amino acids. Per the germline V gene, CDR1 is SGHTA and CDR2 is FQGNSA. The CDR3 loop reads CASSLGGKGTDTQYF. CDR3 nucleotide sequence: TGTGCCAGCAGCTTAGGAGGGAAGGGCACAGATACGCAGTATTTT.

V and J are TRBV19 and TRBJ1-5, with D perhaps matching TRBD1 (6 bases). The CDR3 spans 16 residues. The V end was cut by 1 base, the J end by 6 bases, with 16 bases between. Germline values: CDR1 LNHDA, CDR2 SQIVND (reference sequence). CDR3 DNA: TGTGCCAGTAGTATAGTTGCGGGGGGCGCGAGTCAGCCCCAGCATTTT. As protein: CASSIVAGGASQPQHF.

This clone has a single count. The chain combines TRBV3-1 (or the pseudogene TRBV3-2) with TRBJ2-7, with a possible D match to TRBD2 (6 bases). Looked up from germline, CDR1 is LGHDT and CDR2 is YNNKEL (reference sequence). Trimming stripped 4 bases from V and 0 bases from J, with 10 bases between. The CDR3 has 14 residues. CDR3 coding DNA: TGTGCCAGCAGCCGGGACTTTAACTCCTACGAGCAGTACTTC. Translating gives CASSRDFNSYEQYF.

The chain couples TRBV7-6 to TRBJ2-3; TRBD1 is a possible D gene (6 bases). The V end was cut by 3 bases, the J end by 2 bases, with 15 bases between. This CDR3 has 16 amino acids. Germline V CDR1 and CDR2: SGHVS, FNYEAQ. CDR3 bases: TGTGCCAGCAGCTTTCGGGACAATGACCCCACAGATACGCAGTATTTT. This gives the protein CASSFRDNDPTDTQYF.

The genes are TRBV19 and TRBJ1-2; tentative D call: TRBD1 (6 bases). The germline V and J ends were trimmed by 6 bases and 0 bases, with 14 bases remaining between them. Per the germline V gene, CDR1 is LNHDA and CDR2 is SQIVND (reference sequence). This CDR3 is 15 amino acids long. The CDR3 region is CASSDPGQANYGYTF. CDR3 bases: TGTGCCAGTAGCGATCCGGGACAAGCTAACTATGGCTACACCTTC.

The chain couples TRBV2 to TRBJ2-7; 8 nucleotides match TRBD1. V trimming: 7 bases; J trimming: 6 bases; junction bases outside the gene matches: 11. The CDR3 spans 14 residues. Germline V gene sequence: CDR1 SNHLY, CDR2 FYNNEI. CDR3 in DNA: TGTGCCAGCACCGGACTTACGGACAGGGCCGAGCAGTACTTC. This gives the protein CASTGLTDRAEQYF.

On this clone itself: Sequence at one end of the junction differs from germline and may be a read error. This sequence joins TRBV12-3 or TRBV12-4 and TRBJ2-7, with D unclear. There are 12 residues in the CDR3. The CDR3 here is CASSLGMSERYF. The CDR3 bases are TGTGCCAGCAGTTTAGGGATGTCAGAGCGGTACTTC.

The chain has TRBV18 and TRBJ1-5, with D possibly TRBD1 on 5 matching bases. V was pared by 2 bases and J by 1 base, with 9 bases between. The CDR3 contains 15 residues. Germline V CDR1 and CDR2: KGHSH, LQKENI. The CDR3 region is CASSPGGLSNQPQHF. The CDR3 DNA sequence: TGTGCCAGCTCACCAGGGGGGTTAAGCAATCAGCCCCAGCATTTT.

This chain links TRBV19 with TRBJ1-1; perhaps TRBD1 as D (5 bases). From germline, CDR1 is LNHDA and CDR2 SQIVND (reference sequence). CDR3 length: 15 residues. V dropped 1 base and J dropped 5 bases, with 14 bases sitting between them. The CDR3 nucleotides read TGTGCCAGTAGTATAGGCTCCCAGGGATCGACTGAAGCTTTCTTT. Amino acid sequence: CASSIGSQGSTEAFF.

V usage is TRBV11-2 and J usage is TRBJ1-3; TRBD1 might be the D (5 bases). This CDR3 has 19 residues. V lost 3 bases to trimming and J lost 0 bases, with 21 bases between them. Germline CDR1 SGHAT, CDR2 FQNNGV. CDR3 amino acids: CASSLMSQGGSLSGNTIYF. The CDR3 DNA reads as TGTGCCAGCAGCTTGATGTCGCAGGGCGGGAGTCTCTCTGGAAACACCATATATTTT.

The chain links TRBV5-1 to TRBJ2-5; maybe TRBD1 (6 bases). The V gene's germline CDR1 is SGHRS and CDR2 YFSETQ. V lost 4 bases, J lost 2 bases, and 12 bases lay in between. This CDR3 is 14 amino acids long. CDR3 nucleotides: TGCGCCAGCAGCCAGCCCGGACAGCAAGAGACCCAGTACTTC. Protein sequence: CASSQPGQQETQYF.

V gene TRBV30 combines with J gene TRBJ1-1; the D is unclear. This CDR3 contains 15 residues. Trimming pared 2 bases from V and 4 bases from J, leaving 17 bases between. The germline gives CDR1 GTSNPN, CDR2 SVGIG (reference sequence). CDR3 residues: CAWSISGSMGTEAFF. The CDR3 DNA sequence: TGTGCCTGGAGTATCTCGGGATCAATGGGCACTGAAGCTTTCTTT.

The CDR3 coding sequence is TGTGCCTGCCCCCGAGGGCAGCTGGGGACTGAAGCTTTCTTT. This gives the protein CACPRGQLGTEAFF. The rearrangement joins TRBV30 to TRBJ1-1, with D unclear. Germline V gene lookup returns CDR1 GTSNPN and CDR2 SVGIG (reference sequence). V lost 6 bases and J lost 5, with 19 bases in between. This CDR3 comprises 14 residues.

The chain combines TRBV5-5 with TRBJ2-5; 10 bases are a match to TRBD1. Germline CDR1 SGHKS, CDR2 YYEKEE (reference sequence). V gave up 2 bases and J gave up 3 bases; unmatched junction bases: 4. CDR3 length: 15 residues. For the CDR3, the DNA is TGTGCCAGCAGCTTATCCGGGACAGGGGAAGAGACCCAGTACTTC. It translates to CASSLSGTGEETQYF. The variable domain in full, with the rest retrieved from reference TRBV5-5 and TRBJ2-5, is DAGVTQSPTHLIKTRGQQVTLRCSPISGHKSVSWYQQVLGQGPQFIFQYYEKEERGRGNFPDRFSARQFPNYSSELNVNALLLGDSALYLCASSLSGTGEETQYFGPGTRLLVL.

This clone was detected only once. The chain couples TRBV5-1 to TRBJ1-1; perhaps TRBD1 as D (5 bases). Trimming left V 4 bases short and J 5 bases short, with 12 bases between. CDR3 size: 13 residues. CDR1 and CDR2 from the germline V gene are SGHRS and YFSETQ. Here the CDR3 reads CASSTGGGTEAFF. The CDR3, as DNA: TGCGCCAGCAGCACGGGGGGTGGGACTGAAGCTTTCTTT. Supplemented by reference TRBV5-1 and TRBJ1-1, the full variable domain reads KAGVTQTPRYLIKTRGQQVTLSCSPISGHRSVSWYQQTPGQGLQFLFEYFSETQRNKGNFPGRFSGRQFSNSRSEMNVSTLELGDSALYLCASSTGGGTEAFFGQGTRLTVV.

A single count supports this clone. The genes are TRBV15 and TRBJ2-7; D remains unclear. This CDR3 spans 15 amino acids. Germline CDR1 reads LNHNV; CDR2 reads YYDKDF (reference sequence). Trimming stripped 3 bases from V and 2 bases from J, with 14 bases between. CDR3 nucleotide sequence: TGTGCCACCAGCAGCCACACTCCGAGGCCCTACGAGCAGTACTTC. It yields the protein CATSSHTPRPYEQYF.

The chain joins TRBV12-5 to TRBJ2-3, with 11 bases aligning to TRBD2. J gave up 4 bases and V 0 bases, and 9 bases lay outside the gene matches. This CDR3 contains 18 residues. Germline values: CDR1 LGHNT, CDR2 FRNRAP. The CDR3 coding sequence is TGTGCTAGTGGTTTGGTACTAGCGGGAGTAGGAGGACCAGATACGCAGTATTTT. It specifies CASGLVLAGVGGPDTQYF.

The rearrangement links TRBV27 to TRBJ1-1; 10 bases align to TRBD1. V was pared by 5 bases and J by 3 bases, with 9 bases of the junction left unmatched. The CDR3 spans 16 residues. Germline-derived CDR1 and CDR2 are MNHEY and SMNVEV (reference sequence). CDR3 nucleotide sequence: TGTGCCAGCAGTCCTCGGGACAGGGGAAGATACACTGAAGCTTTCTTT. It specifies CASSPRDRGRYTEAFF.

V gene TRBV24-1 combines with J gene TRBJ2-3; 7 bases align to TRBD2. J lost 5 bases, V lost 3 bases, and 10 bases had no gene match. The V gene's germline CDR1 is KGHDR and CDR2 SFDVKD. The CDR3 runs 16 residues. CDR3 DNA sequence: TGTGCCACCAGTGATCCCTTCAGGGAGGGCCTAGATACGCAGTATTTT. Translating gives CATSDPFREGLDTQYF.

The DNA for the CDR3 is TGTGCCAGCAGCTTCTGGCAGGAAAACATTCAGTACTTC. As protein: CASSFWQENIQYF. This chain uses TRBV5-5 with TRBJ2-4; no firm D call. This CDR3 has 13 amino acids. Germline CDR1 and CDR2: SGHKS and YYEKEE (reference sequence). V was shortened by 2 bases and J by 5 bases, with 8 bases between the two germline ends.

This chain uses TRBV7-2 with TRBJ1-2, with unresolved D. In germline, CDR1 is SGHTA, CDR2 FQGNSA. V lost 1 base to trimming and J lost 4 bases, with 16 bases between them. This CDR3 spans 16 amino acids. This CDR3 is CASSLEPSDTSYGYTF. Written as DNA, the CDR3 is TGTGCCAGCAGCTTAGAGCCGTCTGACACAAGCTATGGCTACACCTTC.

J is TRBJ1-5 and V is TRBV2; D might be TRBD1 (5 bases). CDR3 length equals 12 residues. V was trimmed by 7 bases and J by 4 bases, leaving 8 bases between them. From germline, CDR1 is SNHLY and CDR2 FYNNEI. CDR3 DNA sequence: TGTGCCAGCACTGGGGCTAATCAGCCCCAGCATTTT. It translates to CASTGANQPQHF.

This chain joins TRBV27 and TRBJ2-7, with 7 bases matching TRBD2. The ends lost 2 bases at V and 9 bases at J; junction bases unmatched: 7. This CDR3 is built from 13 residues. Germline CDR1 MNHEY, CDR2 SMNVEV (reference sequence). CDR3 bases: TGTGCCAGCAGTTTAGGGGGGGACCCACGGCAGTACTTC. This gives the protein CASSLGGDPRQYF.